The 3 T cell receptor beta chains listed next were all sequenced from one sample in a study of OX40 agonist ivuxolimab in advanced cancers. Sequencing used immunoSEQ multiplex PCR; TCRdb keeps in-frame clones, though not all of them. The sample has roughly 19,000 clones; around 71% are singletons. Sequencing was performed on CD4+ or CD8+ T cells sorted from blood, taken in a trial of the OX40 agonist ivuxolimab. The receptors shown here come from an adult with an advanced solid tumor such as melanoma, head and neck, liver or kidney cancer.

The V and J genes are TRBV28 and TRBJ1-1; a possible D gene is TRBD1 (5 bases). CDR3 size: 15 residues. Germline CDR1 reads MDHEN; CDR2 reads SYDVKM. Trimming removed 7 bases at V and 0 bases at J, with 15 bases between. CDR3 sequence (DNA): TGTGCCAGCAACTTTATCCAGGGATTGAACACTGAAGCTTTCTTT. Its protein is CASNFIQGLNTEAFF.

V and J are TRBV27 and TRBJ2-7, with TRBD1 matching 7 bases. CDR1 MNHEY and CDR2 SMNVEV come from the germline V gene (reference sequence). The trim removed 5 bases at V and 2 bases at J, leaving 12 bases unmatched. The CDR3 is 16 amino acids. The CDR3 region has the DNA TGTGCCAGCAGTCCCCCACGGACAGGATCTACCTACGAGCAGTACTTC. It specifies CASSPPRTGSTYEQYF.

The rearrangement links TRBV27 to TRBJ1-4; no firm D call. Trimming pared 6 bases from V and 4 bases from J, leaving 18 bases between. Germline V CDR1 and CDR2: MNHEY, SMNVEV (reference sequence). The CDR3 covers 16 residues. The CDR3 here is CASSNLESRVNEKLFF. Here the CDR3 DNA reads TGTGCCAGCAGCAACCTCGAATCCCGGGTTAATGAAAAACTGTTTTTT.